This T cell receptor (beta chain) originates from a study of T cell responses to AZD1222 COVID-19 vaccine. Study results and caveats: The study found vaccine-associated CD4 TCRs spanning spike, dominant at 160-218 and 743-854.

Some clones are missing from TCRdb's copy, which holds only in-frame ones; the method was immunoSEQ multiplex PCR. The top ten hold around 6.9% of the sample, which has approximately 92,000 clones, around 90% seen once. Germline V gene lookup returns CDR1 MNHEY and CDR2 SVGAGI. CDR3 length: 14 residues. Trimming removed 7 bases from V and 5 bases from J; junction bases left unmatched: 11. With respect to this clone: No antigen is known for it.

The sample here was peripheral blood, taken on day 0 of AZD1222 vaccination. This receptor was taken from an adult in good health. The V gene is TRBV6-5, the J gene TRBJ2-7; 7 bases map to TRBD2. The CDR3 spells CASISGEGTNEQYF. The CDR3 DNA sequence: TGTGCCAGCATCTCGGGGGAGGGGACGAACGAGCAGTACTTC.